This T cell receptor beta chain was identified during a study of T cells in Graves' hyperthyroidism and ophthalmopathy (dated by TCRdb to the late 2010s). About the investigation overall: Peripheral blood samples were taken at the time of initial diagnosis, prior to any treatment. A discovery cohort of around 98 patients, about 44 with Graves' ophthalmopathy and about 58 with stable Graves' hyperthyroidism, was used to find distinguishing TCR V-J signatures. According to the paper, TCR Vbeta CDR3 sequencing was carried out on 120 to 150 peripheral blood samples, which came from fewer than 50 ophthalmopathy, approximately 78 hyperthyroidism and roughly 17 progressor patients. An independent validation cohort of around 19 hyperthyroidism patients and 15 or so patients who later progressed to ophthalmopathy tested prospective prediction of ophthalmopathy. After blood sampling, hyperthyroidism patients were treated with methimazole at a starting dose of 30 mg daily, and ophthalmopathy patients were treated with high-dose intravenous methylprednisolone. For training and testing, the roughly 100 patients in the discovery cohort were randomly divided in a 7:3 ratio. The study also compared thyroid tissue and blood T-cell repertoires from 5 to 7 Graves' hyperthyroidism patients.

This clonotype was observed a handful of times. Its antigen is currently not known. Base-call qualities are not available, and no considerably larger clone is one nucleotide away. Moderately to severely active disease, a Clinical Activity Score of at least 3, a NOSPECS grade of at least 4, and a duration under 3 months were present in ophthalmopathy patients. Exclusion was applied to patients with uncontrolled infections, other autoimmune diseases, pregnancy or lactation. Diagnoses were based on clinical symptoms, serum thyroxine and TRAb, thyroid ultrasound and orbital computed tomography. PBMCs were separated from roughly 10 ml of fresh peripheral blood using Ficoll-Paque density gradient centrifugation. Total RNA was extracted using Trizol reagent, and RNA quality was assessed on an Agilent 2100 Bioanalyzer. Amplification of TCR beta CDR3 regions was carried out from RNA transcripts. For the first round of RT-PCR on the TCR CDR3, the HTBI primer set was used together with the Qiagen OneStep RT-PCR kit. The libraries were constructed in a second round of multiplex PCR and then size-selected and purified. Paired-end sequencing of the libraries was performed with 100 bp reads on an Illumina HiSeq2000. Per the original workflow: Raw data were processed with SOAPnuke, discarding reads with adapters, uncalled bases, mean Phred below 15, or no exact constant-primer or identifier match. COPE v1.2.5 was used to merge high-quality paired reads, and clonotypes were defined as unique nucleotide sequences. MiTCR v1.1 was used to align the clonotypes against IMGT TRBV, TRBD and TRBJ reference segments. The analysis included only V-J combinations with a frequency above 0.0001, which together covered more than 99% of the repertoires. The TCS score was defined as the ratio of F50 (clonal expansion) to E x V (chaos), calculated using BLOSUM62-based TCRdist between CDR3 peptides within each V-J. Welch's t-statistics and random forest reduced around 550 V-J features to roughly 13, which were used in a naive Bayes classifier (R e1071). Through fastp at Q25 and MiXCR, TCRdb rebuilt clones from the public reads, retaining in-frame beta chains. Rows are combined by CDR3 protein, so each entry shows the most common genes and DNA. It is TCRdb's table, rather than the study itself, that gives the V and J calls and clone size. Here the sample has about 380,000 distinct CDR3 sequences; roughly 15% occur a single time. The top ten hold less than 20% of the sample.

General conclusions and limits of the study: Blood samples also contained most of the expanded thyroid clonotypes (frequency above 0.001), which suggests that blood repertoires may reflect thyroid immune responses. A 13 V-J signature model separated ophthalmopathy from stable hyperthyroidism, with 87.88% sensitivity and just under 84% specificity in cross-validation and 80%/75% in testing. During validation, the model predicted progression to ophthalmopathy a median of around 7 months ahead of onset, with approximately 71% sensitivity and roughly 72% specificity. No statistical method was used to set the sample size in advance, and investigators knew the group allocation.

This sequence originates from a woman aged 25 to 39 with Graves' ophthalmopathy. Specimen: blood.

Read as DNA, the sequence is TGTGCCAGCAGTTTGACCGGGACAGCTGGTGGAAACACCATATATTTT. Translation gives CASSLTGTAGGNTIYF. The chain uses TRBV6-1 and TRBJ1-3, with 7 central nucleotides matching TRBD1. Trimming leaves V shorter by 5 bases and J shorter by 3 bases, with the junction holding 10 bases beyond the gene matches. The CDR3 runs 16 amino acids, cysteine and phenylalanine included. Just the 48-base CDR3 DNA is kept, in frame starting at base 1. CDR1 and CDR2 (MNHNS, SASEGT) derive from the germline V gene.